Ten or more counts support the clone carrying this T cell receptor beta chain. The target antigen is unknown. The entry originates in a study of T cells after yellow fever vaccination. The overall study: Fractions low in cell number were prepared with SMART-Seq v4 Ultra Low Input.

V shed 4 bases and J 5 bases; nucleotides not matched to a gene: 11. Germline CDR1 SGHRS, CDR2 YFSETQ. This CDR3 has 15 residues. Study-wide findings and caveats: The CD4 compartment and the CD8 compartment contained a small share of clonotypes in common.

TCRdb fed the 5' RACE reads into MiXCR, producing one record per CDR3 protein. The table includes 70,000 or so distinct CDR3 sequences, 5% to 6.5% detected once. This sequence originates from a man between 18 and 29 years old who received the YFV17D yellow fever vaccine. The chain uses TRBV5-1 and TRBJ2-5; 7 nucleotides align to TRBD1. The material sequenced was CD4+ T cells sorted from PBMCs, taken more than 14 days after the first yellow fever vaccination. This chain's CDR3 is CASSPGQPTRETQYF. The CDR3, as DNA: TGCGCCAGCAGCCCGGGACAGCCAACGAGGGAGACCCAGTACTTC.